This TCR beta chain appears in the sequencing data of a study of blood T cell repertoires in COVID-19. Everyone who took part was roughly 18 to 89 years old, and they came from roughly 25 US areas. Cohort assignment relied on participant-reported clinical history. Some clones are missing from TCRdb's copy, which holds only in-frame ones; the method was immunoSEQ multiplex PCR. The sample yields fewer than 200,000 clones, 65% to 80% seen once. CDR3 length: 18 residues. V trimming: 1 base; J trimming: 7 bases; junction bases outside the gene matches: 18. Per germline, CDR1 LGHDT and CDR2 YNNKEL (reference sequence).

This TCR was recovered from a woman in her sixties or seventies in a cohort exposed to, infected with or recovered from COVID-19 (not recorded which). The rearrangement links TRBV3-1 (or the pseudogene TRBV3-2) to TRBJ2-7, with 8 bases identical to TRBD2. Sequencing was performed on PBMCs or T cells enriched from blood (not recorded which). In nucleotides, the CDR3 is TGTGCCAGCAGCCAAGGGTTCCTAGCGGGCGCTACCTCGAGGGAGCAGTACTTC. Encoded protein: CASSQGFLAGATSREQYF.